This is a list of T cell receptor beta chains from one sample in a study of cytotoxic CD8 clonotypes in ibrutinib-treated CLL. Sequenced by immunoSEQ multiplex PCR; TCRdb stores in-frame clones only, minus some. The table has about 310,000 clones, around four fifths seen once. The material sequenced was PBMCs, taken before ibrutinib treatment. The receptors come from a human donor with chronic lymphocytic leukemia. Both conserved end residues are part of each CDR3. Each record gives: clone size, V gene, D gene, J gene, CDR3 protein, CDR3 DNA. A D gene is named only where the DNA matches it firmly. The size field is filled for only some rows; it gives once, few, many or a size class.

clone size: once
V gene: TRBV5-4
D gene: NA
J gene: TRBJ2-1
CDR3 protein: CASSTISEQFF
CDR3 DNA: TGTGCCAGCAGCACGATCAGTGAGCAGTTCTTC

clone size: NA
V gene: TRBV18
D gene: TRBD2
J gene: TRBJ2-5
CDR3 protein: CASSHPTGGLETQYF
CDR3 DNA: TGTGCCAGCTCACATCCAACGGGAGGGTTAGAGACCCAGTACTTC

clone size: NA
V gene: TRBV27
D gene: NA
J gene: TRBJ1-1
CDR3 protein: CASSFGVLSTEAFF
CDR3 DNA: TGTGCCAGCAGTTTTGGGGTTTTGAGCACTGAAGCTTTCTTT

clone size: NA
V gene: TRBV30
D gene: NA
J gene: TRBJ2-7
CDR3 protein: CAWSGYEQYF
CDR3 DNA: TGTGCCTGGAGTGGGTACGAGCAGTACTTC

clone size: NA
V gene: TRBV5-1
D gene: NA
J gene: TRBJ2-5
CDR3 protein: CASSLSGDQETQYF
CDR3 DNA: TGCGCCAGCAGCTTGTCCGGGGACCAAGAGACCCAGTACTTC

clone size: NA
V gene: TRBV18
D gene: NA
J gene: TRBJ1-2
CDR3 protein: CASSPLTGGKGYTF
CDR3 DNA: TGTGCCAGCTCACCTCTGACAGGAGGAAAGGGCTACACCTTC

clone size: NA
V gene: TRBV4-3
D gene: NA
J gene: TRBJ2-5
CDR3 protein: CASSQDRTAASSETQYF
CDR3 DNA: TGCGCCAGCAGCCAAGATAGGACGGCAGCCAGTTCAGAGACCCAGTACTTC

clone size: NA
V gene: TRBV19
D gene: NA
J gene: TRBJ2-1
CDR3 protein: CASSSATDFFNSYNEQFF
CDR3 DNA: TGTGCCAGTAGTTCCGCCACAGACTTTTTCAACTCCTACAATGAGCAGTTCTTC

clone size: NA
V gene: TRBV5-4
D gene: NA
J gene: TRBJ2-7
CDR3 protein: CASTVAGRSYEQYF
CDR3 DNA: TGTGCCAGCACCGTGGCCGGTAGGTCCTACGAGCAGTACTTC

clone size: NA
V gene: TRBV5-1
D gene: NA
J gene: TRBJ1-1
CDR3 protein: CASSSPGRTTEAFF
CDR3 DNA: TGCGCCAGCAGCTCGCCAGGGAGGACCACTGAAGCTTTCTTT

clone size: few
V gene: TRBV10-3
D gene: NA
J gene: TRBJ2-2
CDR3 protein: CAIRTGSRTGELFF
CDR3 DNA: TGTGCCATCAGAACAGGGAGCCGCACCGGGGAGCTGTTTTTT

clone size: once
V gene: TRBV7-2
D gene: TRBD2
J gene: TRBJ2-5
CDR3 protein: CASSRSIAGAGETQYF
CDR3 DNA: TGTGCCAGCAGCCGGAGCATAGCGGGAGCGGGGGAGACCCAGTACTTC

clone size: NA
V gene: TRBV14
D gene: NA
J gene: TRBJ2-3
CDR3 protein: CASTRGRTDTQYF
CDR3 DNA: TGTGCCAGCACCAGGGGTCGCACAGATACGCAGTATTTT

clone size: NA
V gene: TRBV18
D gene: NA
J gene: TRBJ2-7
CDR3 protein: CASSPRDGARNEQYF
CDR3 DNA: TGTGCCAGCTCACCCCGGGACGGAGCAAGGAACGAGCAGTACTTC

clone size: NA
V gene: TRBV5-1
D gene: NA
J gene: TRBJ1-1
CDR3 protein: CASSVGATTMNTEAFF
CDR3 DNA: TGCGCCAGCAGCGTGGGAGCTACCACCATGAACACTGAAGCTTTCTTT

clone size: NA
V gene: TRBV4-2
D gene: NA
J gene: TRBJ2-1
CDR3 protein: CASSQGKSSYNEQFF
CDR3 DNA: TGTGCCAGCAGCCAAGGTAAGAGCTCCTACAATGAGCAGTTCTTC

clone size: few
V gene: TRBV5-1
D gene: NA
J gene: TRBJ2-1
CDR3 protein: CASRQTTGGDAAEQFF
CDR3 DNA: TGCGCCAGCAGACAGACGACAGGCGGGGATGCGGCCGAGCAGTTCTTC

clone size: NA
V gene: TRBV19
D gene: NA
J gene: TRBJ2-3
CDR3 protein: CASSHVAADTQYF
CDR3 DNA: TGTGCCAGTAGCCACGTGGCCGCAGATACGCAGTATTTT

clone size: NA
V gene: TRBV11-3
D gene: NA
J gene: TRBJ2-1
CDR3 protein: CASSSPHYNEQFF
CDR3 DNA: TGTGCCAGCAGCTCCCCACACTACAATGAGCAGTTCTTC

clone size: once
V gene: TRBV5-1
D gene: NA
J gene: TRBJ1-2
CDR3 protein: CASSSSGTYTYGYTF
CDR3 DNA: TGCGCCAGCAGCTCCTCCGGGACATATACCTATGGCTACACCTTC

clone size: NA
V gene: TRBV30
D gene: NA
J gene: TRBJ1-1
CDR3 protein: CAWSVSPLINTEAFF
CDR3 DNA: TGTGCCTGGAGTGTATCCCCGCTTATTAACACTGAAGCTTTCTTT

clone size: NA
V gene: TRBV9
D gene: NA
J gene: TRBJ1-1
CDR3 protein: CASSVAGFTEAFF
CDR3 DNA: TGTGCCAGCAGCGTAGCAGGGTTTACTGAAGCTTTCTTT

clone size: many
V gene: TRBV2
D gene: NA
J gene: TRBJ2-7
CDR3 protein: CASSGGVSFEQYF
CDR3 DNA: TGTGCCAGCAGTGGGGGGGTCAGTTTTGAGCAGTACTTC

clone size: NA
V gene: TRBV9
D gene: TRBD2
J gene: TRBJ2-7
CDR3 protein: CASSGLAGDYEQYF
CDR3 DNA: TGTGCCAGCAGCGGGTTAGCGGGAGACTACGAGCAGTACTTC

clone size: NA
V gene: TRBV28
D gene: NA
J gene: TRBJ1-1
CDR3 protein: CASSRAARNTEAFF
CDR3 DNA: TGTGCCAGCAGCAGGGCAGCGAGGAACACTGAAGCTTTCTTT

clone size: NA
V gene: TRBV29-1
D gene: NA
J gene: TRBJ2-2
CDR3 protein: CSVDFQSTGELFF
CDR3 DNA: TGCAGCGTTGATTTTCAGAGCACCGGGGAGCTGTTTTTT

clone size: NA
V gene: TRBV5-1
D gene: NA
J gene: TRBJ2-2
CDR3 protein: CASSPVGNTGELFF
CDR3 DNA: TGCGCCAGCAGCCCGGTGGGGAACACCGGGGAGCTGTTTTTT

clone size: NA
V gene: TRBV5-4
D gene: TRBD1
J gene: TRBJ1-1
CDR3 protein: CASSGDRINTEAFF
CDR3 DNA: TGTGCCAGCAGCGGGGACAGAATTAACACTGAAGCTTTCTTT

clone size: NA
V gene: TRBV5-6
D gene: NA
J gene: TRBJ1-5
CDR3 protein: CASSKGPPIYSNQPQHF
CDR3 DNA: TGTGCCAGCAGCAAAGGACCGCCAATTTATAGCAATCAGCCCCAGCATTTT

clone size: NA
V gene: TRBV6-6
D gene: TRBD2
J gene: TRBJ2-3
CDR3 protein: CASRKRLAGVSDTQYF
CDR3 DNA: TGTGCCAGCAGAAAGAGACTAGCGGGAGTGTCAGATACGCAGTATTTT

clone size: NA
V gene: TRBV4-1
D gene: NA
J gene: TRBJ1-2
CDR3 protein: CASSQAHGGTANYGYTF
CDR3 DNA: TGCGCCAGCAGCCAAGCCCACGGGGGGACCGCTAACTATGGCTACACCTTC

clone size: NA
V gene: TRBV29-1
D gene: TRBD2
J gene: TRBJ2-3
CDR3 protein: CSVPTSGSSDTQYF
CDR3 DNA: TGCAGCGTTCCGACTAGCGGGAGTTCGGATACGCAGTATTTT

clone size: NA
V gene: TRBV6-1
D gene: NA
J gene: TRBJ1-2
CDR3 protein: CASSEGHVRGNGGYTF
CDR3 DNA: TGTGCCAGCAGTGAAGGCCATGTTCGGGGGAATGGTGGCTACACCTTC

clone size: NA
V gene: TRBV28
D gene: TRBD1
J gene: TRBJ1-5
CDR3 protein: CAGNRGLGNQPQHF
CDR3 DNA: TGTGCCGGAAACAGGGGCTTGGGCAATCAGCCCCAGCATTTT

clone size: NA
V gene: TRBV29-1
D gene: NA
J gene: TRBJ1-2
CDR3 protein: CSVETRVDYGYTF
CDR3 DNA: TGCAGCGTTGAAACCAGGGTTGACTATGGCTACACCTTC

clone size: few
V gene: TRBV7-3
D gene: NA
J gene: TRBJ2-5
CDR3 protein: CASSQLRAGTQETQYF
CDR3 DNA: TGTGCCAGCAGCCAGCTCCGGGCAGGCACTCAAGAGACCCAGTACTTC

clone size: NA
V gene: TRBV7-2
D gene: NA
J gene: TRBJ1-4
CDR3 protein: CASSLGLGLANEKLFF
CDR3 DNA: TGTGCCAGCAGCTTAGGCTTGGGGTTGGCGAATGAAAAACTGTTTTTT

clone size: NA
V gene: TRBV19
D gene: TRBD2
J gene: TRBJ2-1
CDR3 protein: CASTQRDPGDEQFF
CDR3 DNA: TGTGCCAGTACTCAGCGGGACCCGGGCGATGAGCAGTTCTTC

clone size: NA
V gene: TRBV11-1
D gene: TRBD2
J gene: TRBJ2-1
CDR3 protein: CASSLMGLADYNEQFF
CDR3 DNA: TGTGCCAGCAGCTTAATGGGACTAGCGGACTACAATGAGCAGTTCTTC

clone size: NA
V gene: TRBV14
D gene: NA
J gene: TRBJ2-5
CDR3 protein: CASSQLGTAYVETQYF
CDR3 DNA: TGTGCCAGCAGCCAGCTGGGTACAGCCTATGTTGAGACCCAGTACTTC

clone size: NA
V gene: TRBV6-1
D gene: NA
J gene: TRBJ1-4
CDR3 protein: CASSAWAYNEKLFF
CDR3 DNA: TGTGCCAGCAGTGCCTGGGCCTATAATGAAAAACTGTTTTTT

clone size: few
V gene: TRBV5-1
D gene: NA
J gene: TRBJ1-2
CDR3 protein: CASSLSPQGPRLGYTF
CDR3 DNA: TGCGCCAGCAGCTTGTCCCCGCAGGGGCCCCGTCTTGGCTACACCTTC

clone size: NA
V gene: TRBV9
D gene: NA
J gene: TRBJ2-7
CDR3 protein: CASSVGSTPAYEQYF
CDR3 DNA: TGTGCCAGCAGCGTCGGAAGCACTCCCGCCTACGAGCAGTACTTC

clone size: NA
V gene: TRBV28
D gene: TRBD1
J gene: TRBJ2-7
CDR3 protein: CASSSAGTGGYEQYF
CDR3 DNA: TGTGCCAGCAGTTCGGCCGGGACAGGGGGTTACGAGCAGTACTTC

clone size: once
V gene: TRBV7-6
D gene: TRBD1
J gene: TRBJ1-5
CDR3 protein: CASSLQGGNSNQPQHF
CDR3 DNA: TGTGCCAGCAGCTTACAGGGGGGGAATAGCAATCAGCCCCAGCATTTT

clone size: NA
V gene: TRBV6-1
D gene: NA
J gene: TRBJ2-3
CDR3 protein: CASSLGYGTDTQYF
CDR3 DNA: TGTGCCAGCAGTCTAGGGTATGGCACAGATACGCAGTATTTT

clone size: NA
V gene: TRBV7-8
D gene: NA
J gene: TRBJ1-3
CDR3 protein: CASTRTVAGNTIYF
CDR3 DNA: TGTGCCAGCACCCGGACAGTGGCTGGAAACACCATATATTTT

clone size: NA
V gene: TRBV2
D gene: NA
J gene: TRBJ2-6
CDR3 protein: CARKKTGAISGANVLTF
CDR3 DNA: TGTGCCAGAAAAAAGACAGGTGCAATCTCTGGGGCCAACGTCCTGACTTTC

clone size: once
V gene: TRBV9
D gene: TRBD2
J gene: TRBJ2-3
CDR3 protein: CASSPVGRVADTQYF
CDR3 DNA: TGTGCCAGCAGCCCCGTCGGGAGGGTGGCAGATACGCAGTATTTT

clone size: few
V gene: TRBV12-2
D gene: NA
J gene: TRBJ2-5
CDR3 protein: CASRSNQETQYF
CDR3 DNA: TGTGCAAGTCGCTCCAACCAAGAGACCCAGTACTTC

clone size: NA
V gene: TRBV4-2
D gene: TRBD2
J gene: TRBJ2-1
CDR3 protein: CASSFGGRSRYNEQFF
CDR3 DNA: TGTGCCAGCAGCTTTGGCGGGAGGAGCCGGTACAATGAGCAGTTCTTC

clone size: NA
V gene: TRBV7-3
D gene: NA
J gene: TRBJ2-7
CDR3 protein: CASSPGPFYEQYF
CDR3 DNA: TGTGCCAGCAGCCCAGGGCCGTTCTACGAGCAGTACTTC

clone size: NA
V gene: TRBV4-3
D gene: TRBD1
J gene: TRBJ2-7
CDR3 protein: CASSQNPTGFFYEQYF
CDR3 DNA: TGCGCCAGCAGCCAAAACCCGACAGGGTTTTTTTACGAGCAGTACTTC

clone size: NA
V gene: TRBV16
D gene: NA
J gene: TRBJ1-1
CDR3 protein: CASSQAPEAFF
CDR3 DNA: TGTGCCAGCAGCCAAGCTCCTGAAGCTTTCTTT

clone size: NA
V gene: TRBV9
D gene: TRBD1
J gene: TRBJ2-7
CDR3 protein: CASSVLPSDRVEQYF
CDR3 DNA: TGTGCCAGCAGCGTACTCCCCTCGGACAGGGTCGAGCAGTACTTC